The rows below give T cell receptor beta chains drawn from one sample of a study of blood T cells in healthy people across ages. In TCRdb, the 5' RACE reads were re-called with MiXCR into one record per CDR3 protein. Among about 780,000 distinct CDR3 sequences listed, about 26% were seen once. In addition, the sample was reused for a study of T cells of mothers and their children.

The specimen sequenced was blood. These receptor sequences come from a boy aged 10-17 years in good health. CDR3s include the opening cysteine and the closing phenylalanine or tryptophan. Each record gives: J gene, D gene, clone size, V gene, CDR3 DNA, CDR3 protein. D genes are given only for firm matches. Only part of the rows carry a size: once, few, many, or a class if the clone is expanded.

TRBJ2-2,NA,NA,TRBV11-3,TGTGCCAGCAGCTTAGTCCCGGACAGGGAGCTGTTTTTT,CASSLVPDRELFF
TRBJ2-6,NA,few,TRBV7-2,TGTGCCAGCAGCTCCAGTTCCGTCTCTGGGGCCAACGTCCTGACTTTC,CASSSSSVSGANVLTF
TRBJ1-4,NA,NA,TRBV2,TGTGCCAGCAGTATGCTGGGACGGGGGGCTAAAAAACTGTTTTTT,CASSMLGRGAKKLFF
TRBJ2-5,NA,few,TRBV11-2,TGTGCCAGCAGCGGGACCTGGGAAGAGACCCAGTACTTC,CASSGTWEETQYF
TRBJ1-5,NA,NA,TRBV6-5,TGTGCCAGCAGGAACGGCTACAATCAGCCCCAGCATTTT,CASRNGYNQPQHF
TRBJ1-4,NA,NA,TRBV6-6,TGTGCCAGCAGTTTACGAGCGATCCGATTCCGCGAAAAACTGTTTTTT,CASSLRAIRFREKLFF
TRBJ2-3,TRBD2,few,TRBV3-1,TGTGCCAGCAGCCAAGTCCGGGGGGGAAAAACAGATACGCAGTATTTT,CASSQVRGGKTDTQYF
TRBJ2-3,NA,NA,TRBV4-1,TGCGCCAGCAGCCAAGTGACAGGTTCGAAGGCCACAGATACGCAGTATTTT,CASSQVTGSKATDTQYF
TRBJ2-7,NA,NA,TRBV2,TGTGCCAGCAGTGAAGGGGACTCCTACGAGCAGTACTTC,CASSEGDSYEQYF
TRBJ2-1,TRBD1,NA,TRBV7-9,TGTGCCAGCAGCTTAGAACAGGGGGCTCGCGTGACCAATGAGCAGTTCTTC,CASSLEQGARVTNEQFF
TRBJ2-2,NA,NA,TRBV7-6,TGTGCCAGCAGCCCAGCCATCTCGAACACCGGGGAGCTGTTTTTT,CASSPAISNTGELFF
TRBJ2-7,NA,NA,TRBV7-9,TGTGCCAGCAGCTTACAGGGTAACGACGAGCAGTACTTC,CASSLQGNDEQYF
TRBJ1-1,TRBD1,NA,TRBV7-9,TGTGCCAACAGGGGATTGGGGGAAACTGAAGCTTTCTTT,CANRGLGETEAFF
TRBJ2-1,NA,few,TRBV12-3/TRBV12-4,TGTGCCAGCAGACCCTCCGGACAGCGGATTAGAAATGAGCAGTTCTTC,CASRPSGQRIRNEQFF
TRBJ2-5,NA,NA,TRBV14,TGTGCCAGCAGCCAAGTCTCCCTTGTAGGATCCAAAGAGACCCAGTACTTC,CASSQVSLVGSKETQYF
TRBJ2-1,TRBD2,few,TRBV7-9,TGTGCCAGCAGCTCATGGACTAGCGGGGATTACAATGAGCAGTTCTTC,CASSSWTSGDYNEQFF
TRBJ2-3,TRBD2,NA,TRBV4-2,TGTGCCAGCAGCCAAGTGGCGGGGGGATCCAGCACAGATACGCAGTATTTT,CASSQVAGGSSTDTQYF
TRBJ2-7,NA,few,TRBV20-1,TGCAGTGCCGCCCCGCCCCGGCTATTTTCTTGGTACGAGCAGTACTTC,CSAAPPRLFSWYEQYF
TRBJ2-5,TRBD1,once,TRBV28,TGTGCCAGCAGTCCCGGGGGTGGGACAGGGAGAGAGACCCAGTACTTC,CASSPGGGTGRETQYF
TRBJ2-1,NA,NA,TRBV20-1,TGCAGTGCTAGAGTACCGGCGGGGCGGGGTGAGCAGTTCTTC,CSARVPAGRGEQFF
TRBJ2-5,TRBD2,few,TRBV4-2,TGTGCCAGCAGCCAAGACTTTCCGGGACTAGCGGGGGGATCTGGGGAGACCCAGTACTTC,CASSQDFPGLAGGSGETQYF
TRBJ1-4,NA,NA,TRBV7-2,TGTGCCAGCAGCCCGGAGGGTTCGTTTGAAAAACTGTTTTTT,CASSPEGSFEKLFF
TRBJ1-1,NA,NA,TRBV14,TGTGCCAGCAGCCTTGGTGAATGGGGAACTGAAGCTTTCTTT,CASSLGEWGTEAFF
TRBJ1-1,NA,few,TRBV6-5,TGTGCCAGCAGTTATAACGGGAAAGGGACTGAAGCTTTCTTT,CASSYNGKGTEAFF
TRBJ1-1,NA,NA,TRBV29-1,TGCAGCGTTGAAGGGGCTACGCCGGTATCATCGATCACTGAAGCTTTCTTT,CSVEGATPVSSITEAFF
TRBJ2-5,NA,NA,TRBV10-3,TGTGCCACGAGGGAGGAAGAGACCCAGTACTTC,CATREEETQYF
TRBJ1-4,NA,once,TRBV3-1,TGTGCCAGCAGCAACTACGGGGGGCGAGTTGAAAAACTGTTTTTT,CASSNYGGRVEKLFF
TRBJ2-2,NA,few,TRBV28,TGTGCCAGCCTGACTAGGGGTTCCACCGGGGAGCTGTTTTTT,CASLTRGSTGELFF
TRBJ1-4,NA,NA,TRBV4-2,TGTGCCAGCAGCCAAAGTGTAGCAACTAATGAAAAACTGTTTTTT,CASSQSVATNEKLFF
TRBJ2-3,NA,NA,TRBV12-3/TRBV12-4,TGTGCCAGCAGTCTAAGTTATCAGGGCACAGATACGCAGTATTTT,CASSLSYQGTDTQYF
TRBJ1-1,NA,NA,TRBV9,TGTGCCAGCAGCGTAGAGGGAGGGAACACTGAAGCTTTCTTT,CASSVEGGNTEAFF
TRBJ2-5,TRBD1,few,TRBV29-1,TGCAGCGGGACCCCAGGGGGCGGAGAGACCCAGTACTTC,CSGTPGGGETQYF
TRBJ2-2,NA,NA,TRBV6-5,TGTGCCAGCAGTTACTCGGTCTGGGGTCTCGCCGGGGAGCTGTTTTTT,CASSYSVWGLAGELFF
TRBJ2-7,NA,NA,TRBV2,TGTGCCAGCAGTCCGGTGAGCTCCTACGAGCAGTACTTC,CASSPVSSYEQYF
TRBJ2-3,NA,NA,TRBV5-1,TGCGCCAGCAGCTTGGAGGGGCGGATAATCACAGATACGCAGTATTTT,CASSLEGRIITDTQYF
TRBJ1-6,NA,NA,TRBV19,TGTGCCAGTGGTATTGGAGGGGGGAATTCACCCCTCCACTTT,CASGIGGGNSPLHF
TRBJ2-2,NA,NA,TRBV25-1,TGTGCCAGCACTCCCAGTAGGACCGGGGAGCTGTTTTTT,CASTPSRTGELFF
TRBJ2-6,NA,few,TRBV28,TGTGCCAGCAGTCGGACGCACTCTGGGGCCAGCGTCCTGACTTTC,CASSRTHSGASVLTF
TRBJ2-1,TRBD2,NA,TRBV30,TGTGCCTGGAGCGGGACTAGCGGGCCCAATGAGCAGTTCTTC,CAWSGTSGPNEQFF
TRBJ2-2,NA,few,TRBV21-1,TGTGCCAGCGACTCGACTAGCGGGGGTATCGGGGAGCTGTTTTTT,CASDSTSGGIGELFF
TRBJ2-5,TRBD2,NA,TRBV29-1,TGCAGCGTGCTTCGGGACTACCGAGAGACCCAGTACTTC,CSVLRDYRETQYF
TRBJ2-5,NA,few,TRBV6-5,TGTGCCAGCAGCTCGGGACGGCTAGAGACCCAGTACTTC,CASSSGRLETQYF
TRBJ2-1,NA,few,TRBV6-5,TGTGCCAGCAGTTATTTTTTAGCCGAGTGGGGCAATGAGCAGTTCTTC,CASSYFLAEWGNEQFF
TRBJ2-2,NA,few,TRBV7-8,TGTGCCAGCAGCTTAGATGGGAAACGGGGTCTGGACGGGGAGCTGTTTTTT,CASSLDGKRGLDGELFF